The clone carrying this T cell receptor (beta chain) has more than one count but fewer than ten. Antigen: not known. This record comes from a study of vaccination effects on CD4 cells after COVID-19. Study summary: Researchers obtained post-vaccine samples at a median of 72 days past the second dose. Study-level points and caveats: Late post-vaccination samples showed marked contraction of infection- and vaccine-induced clones. The study got few convalescent patients and did not collect any early post-infection timepoints.

Cells that had been cultured for ten to eleven days were the source of isolated CD4+ T cells. Each participant was administered two doses of either the BNT162b2 or the mRNA-1273 vaccine. Assay: immunoSEQ multiplex PCR; the TCRdb copy retains only in-frame clones and omits some. Of tens of thousands of clones listed, roughly 74% are singletons. The CDR3 is 15 amino acids. Losses at the gene ends were 5 bases for V and 8 bases for J; bases not matched to a gene: 5. Looked up from germline, CDR1 is SGHRS and CDR2 is YFSETQ. Sequences were derived from CD4+ T cells from PBMCs cultured without peptide, sampled after COVID-19 vaccination. The sequence derives from a human donor who received a COVID-19 vaccine. V usage is TRBV5-1 and J usage is TRBJ1-6, with 12 bases fitting TRBD1. The CDR3 loop reads CASRGDRGRDSPLHF. In nucleotides, the CDR3 is TGCGCCAGCAGGGGGGACAGGGGGCGCGATTCACCCCTCCACTTT. Filled out from reference TRBV5-1 and TRBJ1-6, the complete variable domain reads KAGVTQTPRYLIKTRGQQVTLSCSPISGHRSVSWYQQTPGQGLQFLFEYFSETQRNKGNFPGRFSGRQFSNSRSEMNVSTLELGDSALYLCASRGDRGRDSPLHFGNGTRLTVT.